Listed here are 3 T cell receptor beta chains from one sample, sequenced in a study of T cell responses to AZD1222 COVID-19 vaccine. Measured with immunoSEQ multiplex PCR; TCRdb has only the in-frame clones, and not every one. The sample shows about 99,000 clones, approximately 86% of them seen only once. Specimen: peripheral blood, collected 28 days after the second dose of the MenACWY control vaccine. The receptors shown here come from an adult who received the MenACWY meningococcal vaccine as a control.

The rearrangement uses TRBV27 and TRBJ2-3; TRBD2 matches 8 bases. V lost 5 bases to trimming and J lost 0 bases; unmatched junction nucleotides: 7. CDR1 and CDR2 (germline): MNHEY, SMNVEV (reference sequence). The CDR3 length is 16 residues. The CDR3, as DNA: TGTGCCAGCAGTAAGGCGCGGGGGGTTAGCACAGATACGCAGTATTTT. Translation: CASSKARGVSTDTQYF.

The genes are TRBV20-1 and TRBJ2-1, with D unresolved. CDR3 length equals 11 residues. The V end lost 5 bases, the J end lost 9 bases, and 11 bases lay between the germline ends. Per the germline V gene, CDR1 is DFQATT and CDR2 is SNEGSKA (reference sequence). DNA of the CDR3: TGCAGTGCTCGTTCCCCCGGTGAGCAGTTCTTC. Its protein product is CSARSPGEQFF.

The V and J genes are TRBV5-1 and TRBJ1-2; TRBD1 agrees at 7 bases. Per the germline V gene, CDR1 is SGHRS and CDR2 is YFSETQ. V shed 3 bases and J 1 base; nucleotides not matched to a gene: 6. This CDR3 contains 15 residues. The CDR3 loop reads CASSYTRQGNYGYTF. The CDR3, as DNA: TGCGCCAGCAGCTACACTCGACAGGGTAACTATGGCTACACCTTC.